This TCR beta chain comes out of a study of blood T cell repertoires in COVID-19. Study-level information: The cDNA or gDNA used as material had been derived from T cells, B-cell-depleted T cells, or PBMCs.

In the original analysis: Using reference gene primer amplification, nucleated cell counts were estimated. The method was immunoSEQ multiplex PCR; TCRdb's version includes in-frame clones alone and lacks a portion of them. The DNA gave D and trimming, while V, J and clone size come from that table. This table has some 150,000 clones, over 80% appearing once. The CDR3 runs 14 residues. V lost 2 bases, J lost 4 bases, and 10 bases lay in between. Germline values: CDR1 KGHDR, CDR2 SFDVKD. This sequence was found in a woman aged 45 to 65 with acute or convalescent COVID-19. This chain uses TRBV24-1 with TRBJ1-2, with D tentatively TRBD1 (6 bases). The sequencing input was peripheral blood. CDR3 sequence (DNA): TGTGCCACCAGTGATTCCAGGGGAAGCTATGGCTACACCTTC. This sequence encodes CATSDSRGSYGYTF.